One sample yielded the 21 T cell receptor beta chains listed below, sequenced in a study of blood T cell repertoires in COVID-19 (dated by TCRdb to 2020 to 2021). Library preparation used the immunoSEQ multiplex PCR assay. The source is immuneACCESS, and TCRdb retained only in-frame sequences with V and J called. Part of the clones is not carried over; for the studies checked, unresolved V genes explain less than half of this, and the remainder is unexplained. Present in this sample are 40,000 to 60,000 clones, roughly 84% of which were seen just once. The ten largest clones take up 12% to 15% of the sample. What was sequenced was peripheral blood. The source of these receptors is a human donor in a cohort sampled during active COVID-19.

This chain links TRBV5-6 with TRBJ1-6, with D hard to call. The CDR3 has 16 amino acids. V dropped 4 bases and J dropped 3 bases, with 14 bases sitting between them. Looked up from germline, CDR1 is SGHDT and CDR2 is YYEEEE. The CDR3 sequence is CASSPPGGRYNSPLHF. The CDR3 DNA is TGTGCCAGCAGCCCCCCGGGAGGGCGCTATAATTCACCCCTCCACTTT.

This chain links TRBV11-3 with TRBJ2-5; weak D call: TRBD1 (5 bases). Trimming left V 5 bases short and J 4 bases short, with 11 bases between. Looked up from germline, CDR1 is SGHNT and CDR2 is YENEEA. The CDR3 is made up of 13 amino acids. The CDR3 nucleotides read TGTGCCAGCAGCCCCTCAGGGTTAGAGACCCAGTACTTC. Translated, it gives CASSPSGLETQYF.

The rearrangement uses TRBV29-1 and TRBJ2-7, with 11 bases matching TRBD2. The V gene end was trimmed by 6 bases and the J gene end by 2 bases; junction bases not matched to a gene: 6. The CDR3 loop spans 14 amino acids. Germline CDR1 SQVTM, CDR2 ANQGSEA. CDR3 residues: CSVTGLAEPYEQYF. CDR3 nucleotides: TGCAGCGTAACGGGACTAGCGGAGCCCTACGAGCAGTACTTC.

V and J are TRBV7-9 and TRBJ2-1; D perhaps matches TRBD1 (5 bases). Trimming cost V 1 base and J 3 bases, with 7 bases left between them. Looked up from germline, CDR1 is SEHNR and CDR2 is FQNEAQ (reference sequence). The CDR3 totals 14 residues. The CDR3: CASSLGGGYNEQFF. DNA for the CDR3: TGTGCCAGCAGCTTAGGGGGCGGCTACAATGAGCAGTTCTTC.

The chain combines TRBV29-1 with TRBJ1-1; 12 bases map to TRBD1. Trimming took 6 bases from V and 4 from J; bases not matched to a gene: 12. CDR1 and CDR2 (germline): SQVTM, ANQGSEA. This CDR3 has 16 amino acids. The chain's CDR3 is CSVKTGTGGRVTEAFF. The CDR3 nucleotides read TGCAGCGTAAAAACCGGGACAGGGGGCCGAGTCACTGAAGCTTTCTTT.

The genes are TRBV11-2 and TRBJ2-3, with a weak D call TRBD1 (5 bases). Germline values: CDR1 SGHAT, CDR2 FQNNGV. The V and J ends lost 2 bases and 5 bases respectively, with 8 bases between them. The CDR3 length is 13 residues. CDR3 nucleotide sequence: TGTGCCAGCAGCTTAAATAGGGGAGATACGCAGTATTTT. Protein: CASSLNRGDTQYF.

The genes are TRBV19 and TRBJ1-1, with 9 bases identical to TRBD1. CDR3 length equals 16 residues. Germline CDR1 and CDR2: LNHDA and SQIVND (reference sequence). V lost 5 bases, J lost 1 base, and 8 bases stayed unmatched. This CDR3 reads CASSSRTGARNTEAFF. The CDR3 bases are TGTGCCAGTAGTTCCAGGACAGGGGCCAGGAACACTGAAGCTTTCTTT.

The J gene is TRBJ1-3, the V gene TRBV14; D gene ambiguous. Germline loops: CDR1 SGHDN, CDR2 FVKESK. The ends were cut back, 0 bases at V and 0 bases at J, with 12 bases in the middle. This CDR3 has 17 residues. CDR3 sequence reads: CASSQDLSQTSGNTIYF. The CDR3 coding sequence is TGTGCCAGCAGCCAAGATCTTTCACAAACCTCTGGAAACACCATATATTTT. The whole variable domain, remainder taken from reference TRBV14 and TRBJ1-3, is EAGVTQFPSHSVIEKGQTVTLRCDPISGHDNLYWYRRVMGKEIKFLLHFVKESKQDESGMPNNRFLAERTGGTYSTLKVQPAELEDSGVYFCASSQDLSQTSGNTIYFGEGSWLTVV.

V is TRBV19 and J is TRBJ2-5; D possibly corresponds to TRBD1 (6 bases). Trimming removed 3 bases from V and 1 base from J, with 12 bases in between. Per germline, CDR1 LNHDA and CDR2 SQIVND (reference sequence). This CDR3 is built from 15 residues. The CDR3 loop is CASSIQGQSQETQYF. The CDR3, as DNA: TGTGCCAGTAGTATCCAAGGACAGTCCCAAGAGACCCAGTACTTC.

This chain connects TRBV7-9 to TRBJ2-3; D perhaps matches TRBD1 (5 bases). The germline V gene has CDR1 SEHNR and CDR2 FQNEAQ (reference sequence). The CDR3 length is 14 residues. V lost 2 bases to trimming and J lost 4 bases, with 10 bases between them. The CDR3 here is CASSLFQGPDTQYF. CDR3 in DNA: TGTGCCAGCAGCTTATTTCAGGGCCCAGATACGCAGTATTTT. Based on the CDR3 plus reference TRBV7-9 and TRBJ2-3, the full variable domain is DTGVSQNPRHKITKRGQNVTFRCDPISEHNRLYWYRQTLGQGPEFLTYFQNEAQLEKSRLLSDRFSAERPKGSFSTLEIQRTEQGDSAMYLCASSLFQGPDTQYFGPGTRLTVL.

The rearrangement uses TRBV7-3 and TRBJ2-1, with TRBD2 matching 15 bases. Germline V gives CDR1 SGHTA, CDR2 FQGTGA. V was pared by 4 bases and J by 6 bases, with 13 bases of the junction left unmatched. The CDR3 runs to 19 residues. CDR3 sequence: CASSSPPRTSGRASNEQFF. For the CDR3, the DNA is TGTGCCAGCAGCTCCCCACCTCGGACTAGCGGGAGGGCTAGCAATGAGCAGTTCTTC.

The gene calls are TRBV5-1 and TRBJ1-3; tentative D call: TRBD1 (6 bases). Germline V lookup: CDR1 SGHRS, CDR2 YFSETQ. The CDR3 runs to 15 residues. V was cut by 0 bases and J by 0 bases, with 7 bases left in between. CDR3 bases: TGCGCCAGCAGCTTGGCGGGACACTCTGGAAACACCATATATTTT. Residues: CASSLAGHSGNTIYF.

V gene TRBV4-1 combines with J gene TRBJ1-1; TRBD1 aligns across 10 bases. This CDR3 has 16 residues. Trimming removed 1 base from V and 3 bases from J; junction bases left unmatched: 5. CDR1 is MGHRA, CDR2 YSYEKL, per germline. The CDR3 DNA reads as TGCGCCAGCAGCCAAGTTCCGGACAGGGGGGACACTGAAGCTTTCTTT. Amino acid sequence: CASSQVPDRGDTEAFF.

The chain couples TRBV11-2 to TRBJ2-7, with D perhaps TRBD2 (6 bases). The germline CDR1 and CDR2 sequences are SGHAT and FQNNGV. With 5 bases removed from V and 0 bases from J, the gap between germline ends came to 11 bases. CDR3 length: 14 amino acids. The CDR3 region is CASSTSRHSYEQYF. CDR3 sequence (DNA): TGTGCCAGCAGCACTAGCCGCCACTCCTACGAGCAGTACTTC.

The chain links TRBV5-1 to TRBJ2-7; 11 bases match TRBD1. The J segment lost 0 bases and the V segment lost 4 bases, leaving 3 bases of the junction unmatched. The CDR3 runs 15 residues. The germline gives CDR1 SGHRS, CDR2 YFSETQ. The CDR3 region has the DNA TGCGCCAGCAGCCCGGGACAGGGGGACTCCTACGAGCAGTACTTC. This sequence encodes CASSPGQGDSYEQYF.

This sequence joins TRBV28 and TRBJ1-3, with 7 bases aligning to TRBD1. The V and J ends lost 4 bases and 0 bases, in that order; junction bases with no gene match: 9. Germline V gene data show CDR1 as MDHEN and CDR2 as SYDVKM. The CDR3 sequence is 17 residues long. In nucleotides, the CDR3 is TGTGCCAGCAGTTCCCGGGACAGTTACTACTCTGGAAACACCATATATTTT. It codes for CASSSRDSYYSGNTIYF.

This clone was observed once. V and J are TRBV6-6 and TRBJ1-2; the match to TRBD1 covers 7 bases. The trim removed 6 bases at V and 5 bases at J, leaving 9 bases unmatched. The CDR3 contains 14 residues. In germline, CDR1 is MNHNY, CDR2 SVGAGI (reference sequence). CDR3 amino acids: CASRLPGQRYGYTF. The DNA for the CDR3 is TGTGCCAGCAGGCTGCCGGGACAGAGGTATGGCTACACCTTC.

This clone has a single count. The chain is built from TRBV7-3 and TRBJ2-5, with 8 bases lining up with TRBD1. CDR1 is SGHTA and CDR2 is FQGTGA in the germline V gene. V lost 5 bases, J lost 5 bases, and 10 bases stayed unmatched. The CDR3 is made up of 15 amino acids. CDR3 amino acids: CASSPGQGAYETQYF. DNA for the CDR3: TGTGCCAGCAGCCCAGGGCAGGGGGCGTATGAGACCCAGTACTTC.

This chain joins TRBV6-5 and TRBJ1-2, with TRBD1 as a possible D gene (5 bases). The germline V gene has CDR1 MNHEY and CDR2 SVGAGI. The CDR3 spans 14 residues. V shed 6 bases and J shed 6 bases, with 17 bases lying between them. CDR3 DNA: TGTGCCAGCAGCCCGGGAGGGACTTTTGATGGCTACACCTTC. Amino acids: CASSPGGTFDGYTF.

The CDR3 spells CASRDSGSYYEQYF. CDR3 coding DNA: TGTGCCAGCAGGGATAGCGGGAGTTACTACGAGCAGTACTTC. The V and J genes are TRBV25-1 and TRBJ2-7, with 9 bases fitting TRBD2. The CDR3 has 14 residues. Germline CDR1 is MGHDK and CDR2 is SYGVNS. J was trimmed by 3 bases and V by 6 bases; bases with no gene match: 6.

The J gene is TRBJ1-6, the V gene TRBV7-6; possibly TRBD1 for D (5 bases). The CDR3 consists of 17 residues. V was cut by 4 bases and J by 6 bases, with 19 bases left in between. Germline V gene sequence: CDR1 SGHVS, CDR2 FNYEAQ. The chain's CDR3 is CASSSPSGALTNSPLHF. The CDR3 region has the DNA TGTGCCAGCAGCTCACCCTCTGGGGCTCTAACTAATTCACCCCTCCACTTT.